The T cell receptor (beta chain) described here comes from a study of beta chain features in type 1 diabetes. Whole-study results and caveats: Type 1 diabetes patients showed a moderate but significant shortening of TCRB CDR3s in all four CD4+ subsets. Across patients, naive, central memory and Treg TCRB repertoires exhibited apparently greater similarity than was observed across healthy donors.

Of the isolated RNA, all was reverse transcribed, and so the sequenced material was expressed TCRB transcripts. The study sequenced naive, central memory and regulatory T cell samples to an average of about 3.9 million reads. Libraries were prepared by immunoSEQ multiplex PCR; TCRdb keeps only in-frame clonotypes and omits some of them. There are almost 350,000 clones in the sample; around 8.5% occur only once, and about 1% lies in the top ten. Concerning this clone: The antigen remains unidentified.

Sorting based on CD45RO/CCR7/CD25/CD127/CD95/CD27 separated CD4+ naive, central memory, regulatory and stem cell-like memory cells. Trimming took off 1 base at V and 3 bases at J, with 12 bases between the two ends. The CDR3 consists of 16 residues. The V gene's germline CDR1 is SGHTA and CDR2 FQGNSA. The rearrangement joins TRBV7-2 to TRBJ2-2; D is uncertain. Sequenced: central memory CD4+ T cells from blood. The source is a man younger than 45 with type 1 diabetes. The CDR3 loop reads CASSLVGQPDTGELFF. In DNA form, the CDR3 reads TGTGCCAGCAGCTTAGTTGGCCAGCCGGACACCGGGGAGCTGTTTTTT.